This T cell receptor (beta chain) is from a study of blood T cells in healthy people across ages. Points from the study as a whole: Those diversity estimates obtained from one million T cells were thought to be underestimates.

PCR was performed a second time for about 7 to 12 cycles using a sample-barcoded 5' primer and a J-beta primer mix. TCRdb processed the 5' RACE reads anew with MiXCR; each CDR3 protein has one entry. The sample has 1,800,000 or so distinct CDR3 sequences; about 39% are singletons. Concerning this clonotype: Its specificity is unknown.

The CDR3 has 15 residues. V was cut by 6 bases and J by 1 base, with 16 bases left in between. The V gene's germline CDR1 is LGHDT and CDR2 YNNKEL (reference sequence). The specimen sequenced was blood. The gene calls are TRBV3-1 and TRBJ2-7, with D possibly being TRBD1 (6 bases). The source of this sequence is a human donor in good health. The DNA for the CDR3 is TGTGCCAGCAGTGAGATGGGGGCGCAGTCCTACGAGCAGTACTTC. This sequence encodes CASSEMGAQSYEQYF.